This T cell receptor beta chain was identified in a study of blood T cell repertoires in COVID-19. On the study more broadly: Both acute and convalescent COVID-19 samples were obtained from the United States, Italy and Spain. PBMCs, B-cell-depleted T cells, or T cells were the source of the cDNA or gDNA that made up the material.

The V gene's germline CDR1 is KGHSH and CDR2 LQKENI. The trim removed 4 bases at V and 3 bases at J, leaving 5 bases unmatched. This CDR3 is 14 amino acids long. Some clones are missing from TCRdb's copy, which holds only in-frame ones; the method was immunoSEQ multiplex PCR. The table lists under 150,000 clones, 65% to 85% of them singletons. The origin of this receptor is a woman of 80 years or more with acute or convalescent COVID-19. Sequenced sample: peripheral blood. The genes are TRBV18 and TRBJ2-7; 8 bases line up with TRBD1. The CDR3 is CASSLGQENYEQYF. The CDR3 region has the DNA TGTGCCAGCTCACTGGGACAGGAGAACTACGAGCAGTACTTC.